Shown below are 10 T cell receptor beta chains from a single sample sequenced in a study of blood T cells in healthy people across ages. Then a second PCR, running about 6 to 12 cycles, was carried out with a sample-barcoded 5' primer and a J-beta primer mix. Each CDR3 protein gets one entry after TCRdb re-called the 5' RACE reads with MiXCR. The sample lists around 1,000,000 distinct CDR3 sequences, under 30% occurring once. The sample was also linked to a second study, of T cells of mothers and their children.

Material: blood. These receptors were obtained from a girl aged 2 to 9 in good health.

The chain links TRBV29-1 to TRBJ2-3; D is unclear. This CDR3 contains 14 residues. With 3 bases removed from V and 2 bases from J, the gap between germline ends came to 12 bases. The V gene's germline CDR1 is SQVTM and CDR2 ANQGSEA. CDR3 DNA sequence: TGCAGCGTTGAGGGTTGGCCCTTCACAGATACGCAGTATTTT. It translates to CSVEGWPFTDTQYF.

CDR3 sequence: CASSLGLGQGNTGELFF. Written as DNA, the CDR3 is TGTGCCAGCAGTTTAGGGTTGGGACAGGGGAACACCGGGGAGCTGTTTTTT. The genes are TRBV27 and TRBJ2-2, with 9 bases fitting TRBD1. From germline, CDR1 is MNHEY and CDR2 SMNVEV (reference sequence). V was clipped by 2 bases and J by 1 base; unmatched bases: 5. This CDR3 comprises 17 residues.

The V and J genes are TRBV12-3 or TRBV12-4 and TRBJ1-5; 8 bases fit TRBD1. Trimming removed 5 bases from V and 4 bases from J; junction bases left unmatched: 10. The CDR3 covers 16 residues. The CDR3 sequence: CASSSIQGAGNQPQHF. CDR3 nucleotide sequence: TGTGCCAGCAGTAGTATTCAGGGGGCGGGGAATCAGCCCCAGCATTTT.

There are a few counts of this clonotype. V usage is TRBV3-1 and J usage is TRBJ1-6; D perhaps matches TRBD1 (6 bases). Germline lookup yields CDR1 LGHDT and CDR2 YNNKEL (reference sequence). Trimming shortened V by 6 bases and J by 9 bases, and 9 bases separated the two germline ends. There are 12 residues in the CDR3. The CDR3 DNA reads TGTGCCAGCAGTACAGGGTCTTCACCCCTCCACTTT. It yields the protein CASSTGSSPLHF. Supplemented by reference TRBV3-1 and TRBJ1-6, the full variable domain reads DTAVSQTPKYLVTQMGNDKSIKCEQNLGHDTMYWYKQDSKKFLKIMFSYNNKELIINETVPNRFSPKSPDKAHLNLHINSLELGDSAVYFCASSTGSSPLHFGNGTRLTVT.

The chain uses TRBV19 and TRBJ1-4; 8 positions agree with TRBD1. The germline V gene encodes CDR1 LNHDA and CDR2 SQIVND (reference sequence). V gave up 8 bases and J gave up 0 bases; unmatched junction bases: 11. CDR3 size: 17 residues. DNA for the CDR3: TGTGCCAGTTGTGGTTGGGGACAGGCCACAACTAATGAAAAACTGTTTTTT. This encodes CASCGWGQATTNEKLFF.

This chain uses TRBV10-3 with TRBJ2-1; 12 bases agree with TRBD2. Looked up from germline, CDR1 is ENHRY and CDR2 is SYGVKD. The CDR3 sequence is 15 residues long. The V and J ends lost 5 bases and 7 bases, in that order; junction bases with no gene match: 6. The CDR3 DNA reads as TGTGCCATCAGTCGACTAGCGGGAGCTCTGAATGAGCAGTTCTTC. Its translation: CAISRLAGALNEQFF.

A single count supports this clonotype. This chain joins TRBV25-1 and TRBJ1-3; tentative D call: TRBD1 (6 bases). Germline CDR1 is MGHDK and CDR2 is SYGVNS. CDR3 length: 16 residues. Deletions cut 3 bases from V and 0 bases from J, with 12 bases between. The CDR3 DNA reads as TGTGCCAGCAGTGATTTTCGGGACAACTCTGGAAACACCATATATTTT. Amino acid sequence: CASSDFRDNSGNTIYF.

V usage is TRBV12-3 or TRBV12-4 and J usage is TRBJ2-5; TRBD1 agrees at 8 bases. CDR3 length equals 15 residues. The V gene end was trimmed by 8 bases and the J gene end by 7 bases; junction bases not matched to a gene: 15. CDR3 in amino acids: CASGPSGPTGGTQYF. The CDR3 DNA sequence: TGTGCCAGCGGCCCTTCAGGCCCCACAGGGGGGACCCAGTACTTC.

This clonotype was recorded many times. The chain is built from TRBV29-1 and TRBJ2-5; D possibly corresponds to TRBD2 (5 bases). The V and J ends lost 1 base and 4 bases respectively, with 7 bases between them. The germline gives CDR1 SQVTM, CDR2 ANQGSEA. This CDR3 comprises 12 residues. The CDR3 DNA reads as TGCAGCGTTGAAGGACGGGGAGAGACCCAGTACTTC. Translated, it gives CSVEGRGETQYF.

The J gene is TRBJ2-6, the V gene TRBV6-2 or TRBV6-3, with a weak D call TRBD1 (5 bases). Germline V CDR1 and CDR2: MNHEY, SVGEGT. The CDR3 is 18 amino acids. The V gene lost 2 bases and the J gene lost 0 bases, with 14 bases spanning the gap. The CDR3 DNA follows: TGTGCCAGCAGTTACAACGTCAGGGATCTCTCTGGGGCCAACGTCCTGACTTTC. This sequence encodes CASSYNVRDLSGANVLTF.